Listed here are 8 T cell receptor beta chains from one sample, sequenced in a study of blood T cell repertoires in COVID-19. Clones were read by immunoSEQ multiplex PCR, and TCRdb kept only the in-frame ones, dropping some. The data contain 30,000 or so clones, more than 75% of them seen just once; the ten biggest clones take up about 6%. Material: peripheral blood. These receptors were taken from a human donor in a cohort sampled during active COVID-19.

This CDR3 reads CASALWVGQGGDTEAFF. The CDR3 DNA reads TGCGCCAGCGCCCTCTGGGTCGGACAGGGAGGCGACACTGAAGCTTTCTTT. This chain joins TRBV5-1 and TRBJ1-1; TRBD1 agrees at 8 bases. CDR1 and CDR2 (germline): SGHRS, YFSETQ. The V segment lost 7 bases and the J segment 3 bases; nucleotides outside the gene matches: 17. This CDR3 is built from 17 residues.

The CDR3 spells CASRGNAGQGGYTF. CDR3 nucleotides: TGTGCCAGCAGGGGGAACGCCGGACAAGGGGGCTACACCTTC. The chain has TRBV2 and TRBJ1-2; possible D gene TRBD1, 5 bases. CDR3 length: 14 amino acids. Germline assignment: CDR1 SNHLY and CDR2 FYNNEI. The germline V and J ends were trimmed by 6 bases and 8 bases, with 19 bases remaining between them.

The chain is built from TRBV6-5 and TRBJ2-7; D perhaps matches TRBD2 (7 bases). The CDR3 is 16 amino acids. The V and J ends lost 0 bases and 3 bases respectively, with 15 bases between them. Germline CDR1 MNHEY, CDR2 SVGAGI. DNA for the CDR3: TGTGCCAGCAGTTACTCGTCGGGGGCGGGGGACTACGAGCAGTACTTC. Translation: CASSYSSGAGDYEQYF.

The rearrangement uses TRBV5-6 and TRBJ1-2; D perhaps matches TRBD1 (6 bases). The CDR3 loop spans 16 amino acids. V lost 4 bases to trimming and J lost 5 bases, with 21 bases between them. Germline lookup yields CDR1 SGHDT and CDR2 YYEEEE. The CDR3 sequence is CASSDRTAFLWYGYTF. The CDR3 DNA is TGTGCCAGCAGCGATCGGACAGCCTTCCTCTGGTATGGCTACACCTTC.

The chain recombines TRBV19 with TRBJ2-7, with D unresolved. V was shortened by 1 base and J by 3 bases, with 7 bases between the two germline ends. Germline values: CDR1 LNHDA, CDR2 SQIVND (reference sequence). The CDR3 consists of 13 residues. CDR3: CASSIVAGYEQYF. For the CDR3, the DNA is TGTGCCAGTAGTATAGTGGCAGGCTACGAGCAGTACTTC.

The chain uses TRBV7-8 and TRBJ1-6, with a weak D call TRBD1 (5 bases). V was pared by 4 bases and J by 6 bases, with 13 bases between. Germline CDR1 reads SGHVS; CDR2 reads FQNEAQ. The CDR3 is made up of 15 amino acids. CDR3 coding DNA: TGTGCCAGCAGCTCGTCGGGGGAGCCTAATTCACCCCTCCACTTT. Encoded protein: CASSSSGEPNSPLHF. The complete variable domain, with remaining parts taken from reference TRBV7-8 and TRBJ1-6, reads GAGVSQSPRYKVAKRGQDVALRCDPISGHVSLFWYQQALGQGPEFLTYFQNEAQLDKSGLPSDRFFAERPEGSVSTLKIQRTQQEDSAVYLCASSSSGEPNSPLHFGNGTRLTVT.

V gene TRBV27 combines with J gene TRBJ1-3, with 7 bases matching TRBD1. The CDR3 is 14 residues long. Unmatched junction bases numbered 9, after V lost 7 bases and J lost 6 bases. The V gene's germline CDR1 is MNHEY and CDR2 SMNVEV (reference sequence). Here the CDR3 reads CASTLGTEENTIYF. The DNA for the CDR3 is TGTGCCAGCACCCTGGGGACAGAGGAAAACACCATATATTTT.

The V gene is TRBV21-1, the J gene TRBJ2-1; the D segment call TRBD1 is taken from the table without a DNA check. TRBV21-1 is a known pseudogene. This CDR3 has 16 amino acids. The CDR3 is CASSERGHVRDNEQFF. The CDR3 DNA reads TGTGCCAGCAGCGAAAGGGGACATGTTAGGGACAATGAGCAGTTCTTC.